This T cell receptor (beta chain) was sequenced for a study of response to subunit inactivated influenza vaccine. This clonotype was detected ten times or more. TCRdb reprocessed the RT-PCR reads via MiXCR and lists one record per CDR3 protein. Of 550,000 to 600,000 distinct CDR3 sequences in the sample, 12% are singletons; the top ten hold about 9.4%. The CDR3 is 14 residues long. V lost 4 bases, J lost 2 bases, and 10 bases lay in between. Germline-derived CDR1 and CDR2 are LNHNV and YYDKDF (reference sequence). This chain uses TRBV15 with TRBJ2-3, with D unresolved. The specimen comprised PBMCs from blood, sampled on the day of vaccination. This receptor was obtained from a man between 50 and 59 years old who received an inactivated influenza vaccine. CDR3 sequence reads: CATSIGRFTDTQYF. CDR3 DNA: TGTGCCACCAGCATTGGGCGTTTCACAGATACGCAGTATTTT.